The present TCR beta chain was sequenced within a study of cytomegalovirus exposure and HLA in healthy donors. Whole-study findings and limits: Certain sequence variants were highly shared and formed a cluster, and this cluster was likely a sequencing artifact. Later on, a genetic analysis was performed. It linked a missense variant in DCLRE1C with V- and J-gene trimming of TCR beta. High specificity and sensitivity for cytomegalovirus status were reported for the classifier.

The PCR employed 60 Vbeta primers together with 13 Jbeta primers. The data were produced by immunoSEQ multiplex PCR, yet TCRdb's version contains in-frame clones alone and is incomplete. Of about 120,000 clones listed, around 80% were seen once; the top ten hold about 2%. CDR1 is MNHEY, CDR2 SVGAGI, per germline. The CDR3 totals 15 residues. This clone was picked up one time. The target antigen is unknown. One end of the junction varies from germline; a read error may be responsible. This clonotype originated in a man aged 25-40 years in good health and CMV-seronegative. This chain joins TRBV6-5 and TRBJ1-2, with TRBD1 identical over 8 bases. Sequenced material: PBMCs. The CDR3 sequence: CASSYEGQGSDGYAF. In DNA form, the CDR3 reads TGTGCCAGCAGTTACGAAGGACAGGGAAGCGATGGCTACGCCTTC.